This T cell receptor (beta chain) came from a study of response to subunit inactivated influenza vaccine. This clonotype was recorded many times. The antigen is unknown. TCRdb analysed the RT-PCR reads with MiXCR anew, one entry per CDR3 protein. Of about 520,000 distinct CDR3 sequences in the sample, over 25% were seen once. CDR3 length: 14 amino acids. Looked up from germline, CDR1 is SGHTA and CDR2 is FQGNSA. Trimming cost V 1 base and J 0 bases, with 6 bases left between them. The study, taken as a whole, reports: With each seasonal influenza vaccination, the authors suggested, few new T cells are recruited.

The source is a man aged 45 to 65 who received an inactivated influenza vaccine. This rearrangement joins TRBV7-2 to TRBJ2-5; D is ambiguous. The starting material was CD4+ T cells sorted from PBMCs, obtained 5 to 6 days after vaccination. DNA for the CDR3: TGTGCCAGCAGCTTAGTCTCGTACCAAGAGACCCAGTACTTC. Protein sequence: CASSLVSYQETQYF. The full variable domain, rest sourced from reference TRBV7-2 and TRBJ2-5, is GAGVSQSPSNKVTEKGKDVELRCDPISGHTALYWYRQSLGQGLEFLIYFQGNSAPDKSGLPSDRFSAERTGGSVSTLTIQRTQQEDSAVYLCASSLVSYQETQYFGPGTRLLVL.